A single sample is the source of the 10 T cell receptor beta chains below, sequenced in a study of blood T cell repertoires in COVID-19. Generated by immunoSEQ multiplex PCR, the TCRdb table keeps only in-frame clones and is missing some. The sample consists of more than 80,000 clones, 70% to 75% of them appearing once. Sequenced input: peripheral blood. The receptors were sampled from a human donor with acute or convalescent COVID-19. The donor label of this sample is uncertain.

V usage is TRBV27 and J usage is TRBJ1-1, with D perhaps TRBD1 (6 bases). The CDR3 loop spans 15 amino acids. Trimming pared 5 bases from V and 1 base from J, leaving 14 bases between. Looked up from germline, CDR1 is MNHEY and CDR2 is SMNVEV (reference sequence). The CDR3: CASSPIDRRNTEAFF. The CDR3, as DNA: TGTGCCAGCAGTCCGATCGACAGGAGGAACACTGAAGCTTTCTTT.

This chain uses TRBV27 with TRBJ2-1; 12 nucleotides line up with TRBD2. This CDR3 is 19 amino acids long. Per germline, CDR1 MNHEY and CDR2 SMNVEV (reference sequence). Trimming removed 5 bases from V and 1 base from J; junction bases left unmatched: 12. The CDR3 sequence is CASSRLAGASTSSYNEQFF. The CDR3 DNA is TGTGCCAGCAGTAGACTAGCGGGGGCTTCTACATCATCCTACAATGAGCAGTTCTTC.

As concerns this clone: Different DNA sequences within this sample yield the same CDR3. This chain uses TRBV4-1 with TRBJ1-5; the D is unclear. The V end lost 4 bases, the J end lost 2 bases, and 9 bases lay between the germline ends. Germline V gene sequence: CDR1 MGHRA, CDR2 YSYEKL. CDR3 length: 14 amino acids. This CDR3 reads CASSPREGNQPQHF. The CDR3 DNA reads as TGCGCCAGCAGCCCACGGGAGGGCAATCAGCCCCAGCATTTT.

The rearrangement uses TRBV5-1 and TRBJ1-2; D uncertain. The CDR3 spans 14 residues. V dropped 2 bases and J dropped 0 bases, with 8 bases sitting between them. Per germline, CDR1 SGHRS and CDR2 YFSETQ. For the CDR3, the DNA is TGCGCCAGCAGCTTAGACGGAGCTAACTATGGCTACACCTTC. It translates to CASSLDGANYGYTF.

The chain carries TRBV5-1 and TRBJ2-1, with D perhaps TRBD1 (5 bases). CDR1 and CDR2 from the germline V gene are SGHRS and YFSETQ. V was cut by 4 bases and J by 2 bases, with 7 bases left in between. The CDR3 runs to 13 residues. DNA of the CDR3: TGCGCCAGCAGCCGACAGACCTACAATGAGCAGTTCTTC. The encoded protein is CASSRQTYNEQFF.

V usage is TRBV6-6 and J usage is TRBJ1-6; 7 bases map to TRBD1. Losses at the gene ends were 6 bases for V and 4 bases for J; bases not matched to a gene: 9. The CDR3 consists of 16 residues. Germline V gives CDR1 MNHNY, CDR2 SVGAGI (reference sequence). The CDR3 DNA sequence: TGTGCCAGCAGACCTAACCGGGGACAGTATAATTCACCCCTCCACTTT. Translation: CASRPNRGQYNSPLHF.

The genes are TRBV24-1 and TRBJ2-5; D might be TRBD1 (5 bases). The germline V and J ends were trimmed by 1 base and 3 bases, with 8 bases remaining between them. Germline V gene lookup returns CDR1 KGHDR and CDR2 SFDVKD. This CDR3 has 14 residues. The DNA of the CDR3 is TGTGCCACCAGTGATTTCGGCAGGGAAGAGACCCAGTACTTC. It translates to CATSDFGREETQYF.

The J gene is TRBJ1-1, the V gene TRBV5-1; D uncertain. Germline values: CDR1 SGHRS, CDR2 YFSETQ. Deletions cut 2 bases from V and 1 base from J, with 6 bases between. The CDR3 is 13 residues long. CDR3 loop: CASSFTTNTEAFF. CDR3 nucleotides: TGCGCCAGCAGCTTTACTACGAACACTGAAGCTTTCTTT.

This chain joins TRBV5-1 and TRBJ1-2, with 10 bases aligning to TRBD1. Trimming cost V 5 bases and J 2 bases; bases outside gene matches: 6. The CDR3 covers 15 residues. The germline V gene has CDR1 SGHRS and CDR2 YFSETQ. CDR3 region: CASRGGTGANYGYTF. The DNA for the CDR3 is TGCGCCAGCAGAGGCGGGACAGGGGCGAACTATGGCTACACCTTC.

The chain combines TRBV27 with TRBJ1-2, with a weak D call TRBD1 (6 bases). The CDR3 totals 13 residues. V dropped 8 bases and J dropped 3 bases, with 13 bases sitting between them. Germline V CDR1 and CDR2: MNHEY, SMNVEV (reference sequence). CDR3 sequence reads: CASRRDTYYGYTF. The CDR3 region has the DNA TGTGCCAGCCGCAGGGACACGTACTATGGCTACACCTTC.